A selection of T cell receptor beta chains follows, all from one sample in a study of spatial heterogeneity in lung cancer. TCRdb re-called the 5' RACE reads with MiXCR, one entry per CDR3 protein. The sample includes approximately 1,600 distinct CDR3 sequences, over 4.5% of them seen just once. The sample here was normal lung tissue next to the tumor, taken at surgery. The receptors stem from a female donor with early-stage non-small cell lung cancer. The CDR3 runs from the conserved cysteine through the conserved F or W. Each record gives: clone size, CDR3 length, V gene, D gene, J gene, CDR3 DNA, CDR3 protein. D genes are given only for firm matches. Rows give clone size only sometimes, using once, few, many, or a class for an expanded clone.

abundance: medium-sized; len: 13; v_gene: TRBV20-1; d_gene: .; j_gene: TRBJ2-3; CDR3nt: TGCAGTGCTGGGGGGGCGGACACAGATACGCAGTATTTT; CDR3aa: CSAGGADTDTQYF
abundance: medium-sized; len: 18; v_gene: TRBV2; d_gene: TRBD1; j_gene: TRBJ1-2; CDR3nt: TGTGCCAGCAGTGAATCCTCTATTGGACAGGGGGCCAACTATGGCTACACCTTC; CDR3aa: CASSESSIGQGANYGYTF
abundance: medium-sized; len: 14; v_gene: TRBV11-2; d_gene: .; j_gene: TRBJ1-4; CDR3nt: TGTGCCAGCAGCCCATATAGTCTGGGGGAAAAACTGTTTTTT; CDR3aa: CASSPYSLGEKLFF
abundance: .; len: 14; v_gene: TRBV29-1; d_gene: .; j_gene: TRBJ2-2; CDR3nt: TGCAGCGTTGGACACCCCGGAGGGTCCGGGGAGCTGTTTTTT; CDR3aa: CSVGHPGGSGELFF
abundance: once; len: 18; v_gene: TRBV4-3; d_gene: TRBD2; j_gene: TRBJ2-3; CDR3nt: TGCGCCAGCAGCCAAGCGGCCGGGACTAGCGGTCCCACAGATACGCAGTATTTT; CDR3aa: CASSQAAGTSGPTDTQYF
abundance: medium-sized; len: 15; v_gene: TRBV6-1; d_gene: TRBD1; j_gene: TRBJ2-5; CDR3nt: TGTGCCAGCAATGTAGGAGGGACAGGGGGGAAGACCCAGTACTTC; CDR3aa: CASNVGGTGGKTQYF
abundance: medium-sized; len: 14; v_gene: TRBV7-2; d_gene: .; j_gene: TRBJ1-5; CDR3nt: TGTGCCAGCAGCTTAGTTCGGGGGACCCAGCCCCAGCATTTT; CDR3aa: CASSLVRGTQPQHF
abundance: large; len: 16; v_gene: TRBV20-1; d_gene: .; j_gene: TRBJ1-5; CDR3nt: TGCAGTGCCTTATCCGCAGGGAGTGTTCGCAATCAGCCCCAGCATTTT; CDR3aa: CSALSAGSVRNQPQHF
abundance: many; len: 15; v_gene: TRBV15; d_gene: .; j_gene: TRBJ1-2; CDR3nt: TGTGCCACCAGCAGAGCCAGGGGAGAATTCTATGGCTACACCTTC; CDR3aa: CATSRARGEFYGYTF
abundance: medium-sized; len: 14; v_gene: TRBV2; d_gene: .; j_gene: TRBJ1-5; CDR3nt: TGTGCCAGCAGTGAAGGATGGTTAGTTCAGCCCCAGCATTTT; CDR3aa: CASSEGWLVQPQHF
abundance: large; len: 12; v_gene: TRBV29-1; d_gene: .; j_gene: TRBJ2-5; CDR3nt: TGCAGCGTTGGTTTGTACCAAGAGACCCAGTACTTC; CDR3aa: CSVGLYQETQYF
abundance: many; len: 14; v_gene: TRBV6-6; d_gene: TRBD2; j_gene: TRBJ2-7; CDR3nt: TGTGCCAGCAGTTATCCGGGGGGAACCTACGAGCAGTACTTC; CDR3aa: CASSYPGGTYEQYF
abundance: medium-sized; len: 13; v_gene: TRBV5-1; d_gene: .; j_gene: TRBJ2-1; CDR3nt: TGCGCCAGCAGCCTATCTGAGGGGGTTGAGCAGTTCTTC; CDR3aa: CASSLSEGVEQFF
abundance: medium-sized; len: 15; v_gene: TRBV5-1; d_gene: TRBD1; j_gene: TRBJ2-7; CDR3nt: TGCGCCAGCGGTCGAGGGACAGGGAATGTCAACGAGCAGTACTTC; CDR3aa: CASGRGTGNVNEQYF
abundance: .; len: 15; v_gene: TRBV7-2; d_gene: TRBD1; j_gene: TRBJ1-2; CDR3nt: TGTGCCAGCAGACAAACAGGGGGCGGGCAACGTGGCTACACCTTC; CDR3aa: CASRQTGGGQRGYTF
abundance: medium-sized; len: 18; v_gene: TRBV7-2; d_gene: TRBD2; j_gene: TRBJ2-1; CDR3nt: TGTGCCAGCAGCTCCCCGCCGGGACTAGCGGGGGGTGACAATGAGCAGTTCTTC; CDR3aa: CASSSPPGLAGGDNEQFF
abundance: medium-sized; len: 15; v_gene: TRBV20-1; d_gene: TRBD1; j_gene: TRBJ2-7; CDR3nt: TGCAGTGCGAGGCGACAGGGGGGGATTTCCTACGAGCAGTACTTC; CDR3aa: CSARRQGGISYEQYF
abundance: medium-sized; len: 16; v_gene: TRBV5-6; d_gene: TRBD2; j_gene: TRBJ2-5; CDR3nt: TGTGCCAGCAGCGTGGCGCCGGCGGGGGGGAGAGAGACCCAGTACTTC; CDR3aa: CASSVAPAGGRETQYF
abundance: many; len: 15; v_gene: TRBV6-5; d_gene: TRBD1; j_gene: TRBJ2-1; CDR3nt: TGTGCCAGCAGTCCCGGGACAGGGGGAATCAATGAGCAGTTCTTC; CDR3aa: CASSPGTGGINEQFF
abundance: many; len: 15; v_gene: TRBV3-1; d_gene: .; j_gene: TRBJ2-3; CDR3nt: TGTGCCAGCAGCCAGGGGGCGGCCGGGGCAGATACGCAGTATTTT; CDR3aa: CASSQGAAGADTQYF
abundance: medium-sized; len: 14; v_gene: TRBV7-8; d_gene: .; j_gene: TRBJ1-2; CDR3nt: TGTGCCAGCAGCTTAGCGCTAACAGATTATGGCTACACCTTC; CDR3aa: CASSLALTDYGYTF
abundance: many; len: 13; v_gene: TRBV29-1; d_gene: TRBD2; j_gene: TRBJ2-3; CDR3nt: TGCAGCGCCACCTCTACTAGCGGCCATACGCAGTATTTT; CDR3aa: CSATSTSGHTQYF
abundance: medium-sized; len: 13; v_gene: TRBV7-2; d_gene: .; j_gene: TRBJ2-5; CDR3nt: TGTGCCAGCAGCGTTTCCCCACAAGAGACCCAGTACTTC; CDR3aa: CASSVSPQETQYF
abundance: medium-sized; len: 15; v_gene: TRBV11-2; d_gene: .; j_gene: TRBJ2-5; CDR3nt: TGTGCCAGCAGCTTAGATCCAAGGAGGAAAGAGACCCAGTACTTC; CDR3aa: CASSLDPRRKETQYF
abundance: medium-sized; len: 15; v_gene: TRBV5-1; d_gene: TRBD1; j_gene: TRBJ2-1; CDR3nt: TGCGCCAGCAGCTCTAGACAGGGGTCGTACAATGAGCAGTTCTTC; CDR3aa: CASSSRQGSYNEQFF
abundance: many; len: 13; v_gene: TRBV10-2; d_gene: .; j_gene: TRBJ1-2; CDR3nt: TGCGCCAGCAGTGGACAGGCGAAACGGGGCTACACCTTC; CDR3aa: CASSGQAKRGYTF
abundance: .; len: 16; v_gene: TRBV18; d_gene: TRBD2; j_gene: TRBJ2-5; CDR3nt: TGTGCCAGCTCACCACCCGGTACTAGCGGGAAAGAGACCCAGTACTTC; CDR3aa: CASSPPGTSGKETQYF
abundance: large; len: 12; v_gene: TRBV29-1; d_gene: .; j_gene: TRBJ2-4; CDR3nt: TGCAGCGCCGAGTCGGGGTTGAACATTCAGTACTTC; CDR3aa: CSAESGLNIQYF
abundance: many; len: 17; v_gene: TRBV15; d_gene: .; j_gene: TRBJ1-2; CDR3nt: TGTGCCACCAGCAGGTACCCATCGGGGGCCCTCGACTATGGCTACACCTTC; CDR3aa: CATSRYPSGALDYGYTF
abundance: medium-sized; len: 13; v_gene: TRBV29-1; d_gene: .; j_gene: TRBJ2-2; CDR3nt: TGCAGCGTCCGGGACGTGTGGGCCGGGGAGCTGTTTTTT; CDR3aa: CSVRDVWAGELFF
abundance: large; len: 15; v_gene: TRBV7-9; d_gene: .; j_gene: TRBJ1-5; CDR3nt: TGTGCCAGCAGCTCAACAGCCTCGGGCACTCAGCCCCAGCATTTT; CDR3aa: CASSSTASGTQPQHF
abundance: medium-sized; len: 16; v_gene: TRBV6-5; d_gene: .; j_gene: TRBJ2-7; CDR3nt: TGTGCCAGCAGTTACTCGATCCTGGGAGCTTCCTACGAGCAGTACTTC; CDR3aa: CASSYSILGASYEQYF
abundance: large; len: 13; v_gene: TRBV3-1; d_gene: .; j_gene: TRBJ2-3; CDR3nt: TGTGCCAGCAGCCCAGCTAGCGAAGGGGCGCAGTATTTT; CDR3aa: CASSPASEGAQYF
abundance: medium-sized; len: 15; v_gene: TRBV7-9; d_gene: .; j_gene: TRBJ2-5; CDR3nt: TGTGCCAGCAGCTTAGAAGGCTCGACGACCGGGACCCAGTACTTC; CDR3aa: CASSLEGSTTGTQYF
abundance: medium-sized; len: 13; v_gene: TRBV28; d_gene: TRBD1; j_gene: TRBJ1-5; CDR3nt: TGTGCCAGCAGGGCAACAGGGGTTCAGCCCCAGCATTTT; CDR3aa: CASRATGVQPQHF
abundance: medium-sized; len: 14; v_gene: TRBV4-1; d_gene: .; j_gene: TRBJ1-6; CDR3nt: TGCGCCAGCAGCCACCTTAGGTCGGATTCACCCCTCCACTTT; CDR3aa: CASSHLRSDSPLHF
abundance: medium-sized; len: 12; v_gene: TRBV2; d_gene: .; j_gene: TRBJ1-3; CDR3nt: TGTGCCAGCAGCCAGGACGGGAACACCATATATTTT; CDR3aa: CASSQDGNTIYF
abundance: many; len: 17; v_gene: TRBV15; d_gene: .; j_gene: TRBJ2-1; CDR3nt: TGTGCCACCAGCAGAGGCCACAGGGATCTGACCCTCAATGAGCAGTTCTTC; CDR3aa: CATSRGHRDLTLNEQFF
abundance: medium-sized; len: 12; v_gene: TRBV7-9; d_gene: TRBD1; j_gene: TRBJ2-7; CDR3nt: TGTGCCAGCAGCCCGGACAGGGGAGTAGCGAACTTC; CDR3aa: CASSPDRGVANF
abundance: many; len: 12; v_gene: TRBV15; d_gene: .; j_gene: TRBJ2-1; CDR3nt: TGTGCCACCAGCAGAGTGGTTGGTGAGCAGTTCTTC; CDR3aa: CATSRVVGEQFF
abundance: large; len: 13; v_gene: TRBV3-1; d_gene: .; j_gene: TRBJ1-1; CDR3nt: TGTGCCACCTCGAGGGGGGGGAACACTGAAGCTTTCTTT; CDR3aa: CATSRGGNTEAFF
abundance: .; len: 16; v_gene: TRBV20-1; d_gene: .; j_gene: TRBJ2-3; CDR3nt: TGCAGTGCTAACGTCCCGACTAGATCAGGTGGTGATACGCAGTATTTT; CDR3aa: CSANVPTRSGGDTQYF
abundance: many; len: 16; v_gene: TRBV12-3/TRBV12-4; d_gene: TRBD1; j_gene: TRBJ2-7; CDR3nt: TGTGCCAGCAGCCCTCCGGGACAGGGTTTGACCTACGAGCAGTACTTC; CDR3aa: CASSPPGQGLTYEQYF
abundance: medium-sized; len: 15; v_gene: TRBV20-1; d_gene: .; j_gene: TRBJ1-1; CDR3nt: TGCAGTGCTAGAAGGGGGGCAGGTACGAGCACTGAAGCTTTCTTT; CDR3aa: CSARRGAGTSTEAFF
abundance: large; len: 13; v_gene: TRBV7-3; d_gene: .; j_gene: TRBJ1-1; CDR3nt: TGTGCCAGCAGCTCCCAGGGGAACACTGAAGCTTTCTTT; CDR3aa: CASSSQGNTEAFF
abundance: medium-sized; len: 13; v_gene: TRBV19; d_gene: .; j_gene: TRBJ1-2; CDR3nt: TGTGCCAGTAAAAGGTTGGGGAACTATGGCTACACCTTC; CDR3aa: CASKRLGNYGYTF
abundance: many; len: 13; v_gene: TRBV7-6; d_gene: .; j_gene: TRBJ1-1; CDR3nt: TGTGCCAGCAGCTTAGGGCAAGGCACTGAAGCTTTCTTT; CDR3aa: CASSLGQGTEAFF
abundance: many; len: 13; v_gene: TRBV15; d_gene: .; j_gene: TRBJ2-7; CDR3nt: TGTGCCACCAGCAGAGATCTGGGGAACGAGCAGTACTTC; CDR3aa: CATSRDLGNEQYF
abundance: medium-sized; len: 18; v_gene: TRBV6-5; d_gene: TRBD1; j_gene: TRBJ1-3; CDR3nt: TGTGCCAGCAGTTTCCGGACAGGTAGTTCGTCCTCTGGAAACACCATATATTTT; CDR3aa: CASSFRTGSSSSGNTIYF
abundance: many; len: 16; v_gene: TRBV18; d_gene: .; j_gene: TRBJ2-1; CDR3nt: TGTGCCAGCTCACCGCTAGGAAAGAACTCCTACAATGAGCAGTTCTTC; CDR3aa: CASSPLGKNSYNEQFF
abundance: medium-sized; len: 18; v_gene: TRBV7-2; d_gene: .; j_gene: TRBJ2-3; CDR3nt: TGTGCCAGCAGCCCCGCTTCCGCTAGCGTGCCCCGCACAGATACGCAGTATTTT; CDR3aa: CASSPASASVPRTDTQYF
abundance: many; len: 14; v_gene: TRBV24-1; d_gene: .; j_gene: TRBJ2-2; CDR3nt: TGTGCCACCAGTGTCGGTGGGGGAACCGGGGAGCTGTTTTTT; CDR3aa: CATSVGGGTGELFF
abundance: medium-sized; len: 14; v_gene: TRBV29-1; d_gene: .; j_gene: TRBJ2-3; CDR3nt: TGCAGCGTGGACCCGGGACTGATTACAGATACGCAGTATTTT; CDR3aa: CSVDPGLITDTQYF